The 27 T cell receptor beta chains below all came from one sample that was sequenced in a study of shared clonotypes between healthy human individuals. Libraries were prepared by immunoSEQ multiplex PCR; TCRdb keeps only in-frame clonotypes and omits some of them. The sample gives around 2,000,000 clones, about 95% of which show up once; around 1.1% is in the top ten. Positively selected for CCR7, the CD45RO-negative cells used as naive CD8 cells excluded terminally differentiated effector memory CD45RA+ cells. Specimen: naive CD8+ T cells sorted from blood. These receptors were collected from a man aged 18-30 years in good health.

This rearrangement joins TRBV2 to TRBJ2-5; unclear D gene. The CDR3 has 13 residues. Germline V CDR1 and CDR2: SNHLY, FYNNEI. Trimming took 6 bases from V and 0 from J, leaving 8 bases between them. The CDR3 reads CASRDQNQETQYF. The CDR3 nucleotides read TGTGCCAGCAGGGACCAAAACCAAGAGACCCAGTACTTC.

The rearrangement links TRBV5-6 to TRBJ1-1; TRBD1 matches at 10 bases. Per the germline V gene, CDR1 is SGHDT and CDR2 is YYEEEE. J was trimmed by 11 bases and V by 0 bases; bases with no gene match: 7. The CDR3 is made up of 14 amino acids. The CDR3 region has the DNA TGTGCCAGCAGCTTGGAAGGGACAGGGGTGGGTGCTTTCTTT. Translated: CASSLEGTGVGAFF.

A note on this clone: Other DNA sequences in this sample translate to the same CDR3. The gene calls are TRBV10-1 and TRBJ2-3, with 9 nucleotides matching TRBD1. V was pared by 0 bases and J by 2 bases, with 9 bases of the junction left unmatched. This CDR3 contains 18 residues. Germline V lookup: CDR1 WNHNN, CDR2 SYGVQD (reference sequence). In DNA form, the CDR3 reads TGCGCCAGCAGTGAGTCGAATCTTCGGGACAGGGTCACAGATACGCAGTATTTT. Protein product: CASSESNLRDRVTDTQYF.

The chain couples TRBV19 to TRBJ1-6, with TRBD1 identical over 7 bases. Germline CDR1 reads LNHDA; CDR2 reads SQIVND (reference sequence). Trimming took 5 bases from V and 6 from J; bases not matched to a gene: 7. This CDR3 has 15 amino acids. The CDR3: CASSGRQGVNSPLHF. In DNA form, the CDR3 reads TGTGCCAGTAGTGGCAGACAGGGCGTTAATTCACCCCTCCACTTT.

The V and J genes are TRBV27 and TRBJ1-1; D unclear. Trimming took 7 bases from V and 0 from J, leaving 6 bases between them. The CDR3 spans 12 residues. Germline CDR1 is MNHEY and CDR2 is SMNVEV (reference sequence). The CDR3 is CASKQLNTEAFF. CDR3 coding DNA: TGTGCCAGCAAACAGCTGAACACTGAAGCTTTCTTT.

For this clone: The sample holds other DNA sequences that translate to the same CDR3. The chain joins TRBV7-6 to TRBJ1-1; TRBD1 is a possible D gene (5 bases). The germline V gene encodes CDR1 SGHVS and CDR2 FNYEAQ. Trimming pared 2 bases from V and 5 bases from J, leaving 9 bases between. This CDR3 is 13 amino acids long. DNA of the CDR3: TGTGCCAGCAGCTTATTAAGGGGAACTGAAGCTTTCTTT. The encoded protein is CASSLLRGTEAFF.

The J gene is TRBJ1-1, the V gene TRBV19; 8 bases are a match to TRBD1. This CDR3 contains 15 residues. Germline V gene data show CDR1 as LNHDA and CDR2 as SQIVND (reference sequence). V shed 6 bases, J shed 7 bases, and the junction held 13 bases outside the gene matches. Written as DNA, the CDR3 is TGTGCCAGTAGAGAGCTTACAGGGGGTAGTGGTGAAGCTTTCTTT. It translates to CASRELTGGSGEAFF.

V usage is TRBV20-1 and J usage is TRBJ2-1; possible D gene TRBD2, 5 bases. CDR1 and CDR2 (germline): DFQATT, SNEGSKA (reference sequence). Trimming removed 1 base at V and 7 bases at J, with 5 bases between. The CDR3 extends over 11 amino acids. The CDR3 region is CSARGENEQFF. In DNA, the CDR3 is TGCAGTGCTAGAGGGGAGAATGAGCAGTTCTTC.

V gene TRBV7-3 combines with J gene TRBJ2-2; D is ambiguous. Germline values: CDR1 SGHTA, CDR2 FQGTGA. There are 15 residues in the CDR3. V lost 2 bases to trimming and J lost 10 bases, with 17 bases between them. CDR3: CASSLGAGRPEELFF. DNA for the CDR3: TGTGCCAGCAGCTTAGGTGCCGGACGGCCTGAGGAGCTGTTTTTT. The whole variable domain, remainder taken from reference TRBV7-3 and TRBJ2-2, is GAGVSQTPSNKVTEKGKYVELRCDPISGHTALYWYRQSLGQGPEFLIYFQGTGAADDSGLPNDRFFAVRPEGSVSTLKIQRTERGDSAVYLCASSLGAGRPEELFFGEGSRLTVL.

The J gene is TRBJ2-3, the V gene TRBV30; D unclear. Germline V CDR1 and CDR2: GTSNPN, SVGIG (reference sequence). The CDR3 spans 14 residues. Trimming took off 4 bases at V and 0 bases at J, with 11 bases between the two ends. The CDR3 DNA is TGTGCCTGGACCTCTCTAAGAAGCACAGATACGCAGTATTTT. It specifies CAWTSLRSTDTQYF.

Remarks on this clone: The junction and the germline gene differ at one end; a read error may be behind it. The chain links TRBV27 to TRBJ2-5, with no clear D. The CDR3 is 14 amino acids. Germline V lookup: CDR1 MNHEY, CDR2 SMNVEV (reference sequence). CDR3 DNA sequence: TGTGCCAGCAGTTTATCCCTGAGGACCGCGATGTTAGACTTC. It encodes CASSLSLRTAMLDF.

This clone has just one count. This chain uses TRBV4-1 with TRBJ2-7; weak D call: TRBD2 (5 bases). V dropped 0 bases and J dropped 2 bases, with 8 bases sitting between them. Germline V gene sequence: CDR1 MGHRA, CDR2 YSYEKL. This CDR3 is 14 amino acids long. CDR3 coding DNA: TGCGCCAGCAGCCAAGAAATGGAGGCCTACGAGCAGTACTTC. Amino acids: CASSQEMEAYEQYF.

CDR3 loop: CASSERPTGTEAFF. The CDR3 DNA sequence: TGTGCCAGCAGTGAGAGGCCTACGGGGACTGAAGCTTTCTTT. V usage is TRBV25-1 and J usage is TRBJ1-1; D unresolved. V was cut by 3 bases and J by 5 bases, with 13 bases left in between. CDR1 and CDR2 from the germline V gene are MGHDK and SYGVNS. The CDR3 loop spans 14 amino acids.

The chain carries TRBV28 and TRBJ2-7; TRBD2 matches at 7 bases. The germline V gene has CDR1 MDHEN and CDR2 SYDVKM. This CDR3 region has 14 residues. After removal of 3 bases from V and 3 bases from J, the junction contained 5 bases not matched to a gene. Here the CDR3 reads CASSFSGTIYEQYF. The CDR3 bases are TGTGCCAGCAGTTTTAGTGGGACTATCTACGAGCAGTACTTC. Variable domain in full (rest from reference TRBV28 and TRBJ2-7): DVKVTQSSRYLVKRTGEKVFLECVQDMDHENMFWYRQDPGLGLRLIYFSYDVKMKEKGDIPEGYSVSREKKERFSLILESASTNQTSMYLCASSFSGTIYEQYFGPGTRLTVT.

The genes are TRBV10-2 and TRBJ2-1, with D possibly matching TRBD1 (6 bases). Trimming pared 10 bases from V and 0 bases from J, leaving 13 bases between. Germline CDR1 reads WSHSY; CDR2 reads SAAADI. This CDR3 contains 14 residues. CDR3 residues: CATGTPSSYNEQFF. CDR3 coding DNA: TGCGCCACAGGGACACCGAGCTCCTACAATGAGCAGTTCTTC.

This CDR3 reads CASSQDGTGDVTGELFF. CDR3 in DNA: TGCGCCAGCAGCCAAGATGGGACAGGGGATGTTACCGGGGAGCTGTTTTTT. V and J are TRBV4-1 and TRBJ2-2; 10 nucleotides agree with TRBD1. V was clipped by 0 bases and J by 5 bases; unmatched bases: 6. The length of the CDR3 is 17 residues. Germline-derived CDR1 and CDR2 are MGHRA and YSYEKL.

This rearrangement joins TRBV11-2 to TRBJ2-7, with 8 bases matching TRBD2. After removal of 1 base from V and 2 bases from J, the junction contained 7 bases not matched to a gene. The CDR3 is made up of 16 amino acids. Germline CDR1 is SGHAT and CDR2 is FQNNGV. CDR3 sequence: CASSLVWREVPYEQYF. The CDR3 DNA follows: TGTGCCAGCAGCTTAGTATGGCGGGAGGTGCCCTACGAGCAGTACTTC. Drawing the rest from reference TRBV11-2 and TRBJ2-7, the complete variable domain is EAGVAQSPRYKIIEKRQSVAFWCNPISGHATLYWYQQILGQGPKLLIQFQNNGVVDDSQLPKDRFSAERLKGVDSTLKIQPAKLEDSAVYLCASSLVWREVPYEQYFGPGTRLTVT.

The DNA of the CDR3 is TGTGCCAGCAGTGACATTCCCGGGTCGGTCTATGGCTACACCTTC. Its protein product is CASSDIPGSVYGYTF. This chain uses TRBV6-4 with TRBJ1-2; D not certain. V was shortened by 2 bases and J by 4 bases, with 14 bases between the two germline ends. Germline CDR1 MRHNA, CDR2 SNTAGT. This CDR3 has 15 residues.

This clone was counted a single time. V gene TRBV6-5 combines with J gene TRBJ2-1; D remains unclear. Germline assignment: CDR1 MNHEY and CDR2 SVGAGI. The CDR3 covers 11 residues. The CDR3 sequence: CATKGDIEQFF. The CDR3 DNA reads as TGTGCTACCAAAGGAGACATTGAGCAGTTCTTC.

The chain recombines TRBV7-8 with TRBJ1-3, with D perhaps matching TRBD1 (6 bases). Trimming removed 3 bases from V and 2 bases from J, with 14 bases in between. The CDR3 is 16 amino acids. Germline-derived CDR1 and CDR2 are SGHVS and FQNEAQ. CDR3 residues: CASSFYRDVTGNTIYF. In nucleotides, the CDR3 is TGTGCCAGCAGCTTCTACAGGGATGTTACTGGAAACACCATATATTTT.

The sample holds one count of this clone. This rearrangement joins TRBV7-9 to TRBJ2-1, with a possible D match to TRBD1 (6 bases). The CDR3 loop spans 13 amino acids. With 6 bases removed from V and 4 bases from J, the gap between germline ends came to 10 bases. Germline values: CDR1 SEHNR, CDR2 FQNEAQ (reference sequence). CDR3 sequence: CASREDRYNEQFF. The CDR3, as DNA: TGTGCCAGCAGAGAGGACAGATACAATGAGCAGTTCTTC.

The chain links TRBV27 to TRBJ2-3, with 8 bases lining up with TRBD2. Germline V gives CDR1 MNHEY, CDR2 SMNVEV (reference sequence). V trimming: 6 bases; J trimming: 0 bases; junction bases outside the gene matches: 5. The CDR3 totals 15 residues. The CDR3 nucleotides read TGTGCCAGCAGAAGGACTAGCCCTAGCACAGATACGCAGTATTTT. Protein sequence: CASRRTSPSTDTQYF.

The chain is built from TRBV30 and TRBJ2-1; 8 nucleotides line up with TRBD2. Trimming took 0 bases from V and 3 from J; bases not matched to a gene: 7. This CDR3 region has 16 residues. Germline-derived CDR1 and CDR2 are GTSNPN and SVGIG (reference sequence). CDR3 DNA sequence: TGTGCCTGGAGTGTATCATCCAGCGGGAGCTACAATGAGCAGTTCTTC. Its translation: CAWSVSSSGSYNEQFF.

This clone has only one observation. The chain joins TRBV6-5 to TRBJ1-5, with 11 bases fitting TRBD1. This CDR3 is 15 amino acids long. Per the germline V gene, CDR1 is MNHEY and CDR2 is SVGAGI. Trimming took 4 bases from V and 4 from J; bases not matched to a gene: 3. The CDR3: CASSSRDRGNQPQHF. The CDR3 region has the DNA TGTGCCAGCAGTTCCCGGGACAGGGGGAATCAGCCCCAGCATTTT.

For the CDR3, the DNA is TGTGCCAGCGGCCTCGTCGAGGACAATCAGCCCCAGCATTTT. Translating it yields CASGLVEDNQPQHF. The rearrangement links TRBV25-1 to TRBJ1-5, with unresolved D. The CDR3 length is 14 residues. Germline V gene sequence: CDR1 MGHDK, CDR2 SYGVNS. Trimming removed 8 bases at V and 3 bases at J, with 14 bases between. The full variable domain, its missing parts supplied by reference TRBV25-1 and TRBJ1-5, is EADIYQTPRYLVIGTGKKITLECSQTMGHDKMYWYQQDPGMELHLIHYSYGVNSTEKGDLSSESTVSRIRTEHFPLTLESARPSHTSQYLCASGLVEDNQPQHFGDGTRLSIL.

The gene calls are TRBV7-6 and TRBJ1-3; TRBD1 is a possible D gene (6 bases). This CDR3 comprises 15 residues. V was cut by 5 bases and J by 2 bases, with 13 bases left in between. Germline CDR1 and CDR2: SGHVS and FNYEAQ. The DNA of the CDR3 is TGTGCCAGCAGCGTAACCAAGGGGGCTGGAAACACCATATATTTT. Translating gives CASSVTKGAGNTIYF. Looking up the rest from reference TRBV7-6 and TRBJ1-3 gives the full variable domain: GAGVSQSPRYKVTKRGQDVALRCDPISGHVSLYWYRQALGQGPEFLTYFNYEAQQDKSGLPNDRFSAERPEGSISTLTIQRTEQRDSAMYRCASSVTKGAGNTIYFGEGSWLTVV.

This chain links TRBV6-6 with TRBJ2-3; D call uncertain. With 5 bases removed from V and 3 bases from J, the gap between germline ends came to 15 bases. The CDR3 has 15 amino acids. Looked up from germline, CDR1 is MNHNY and CDR2 is SVGAGI (reference sequence). CDR3 sequence (DNA): TGTGCCAGCAGTCCTGACACGAGTGTGACAGATACGCAGTATTTT. This encodes CASSPDTSVTDTQYF.